Listed below are T cell receptor beta chains from one sample, sequenced in a study of cytotoxic CD8 clonotypes in ibrutinib-treated CLL. The method was immunoSEQ multiplex PCR; TCRdb's version includes in-frame clones alone and lacks a portion of them. Counted here are 50,000 or so clones, around 60% occurring once; the ten biggest clones make up under 35%. The sample in question was PBMCs, obtained after 24 months of ibrutinib treatment. Source of these receptors: a human donor with chronic lymphocytic leukemia. Each CDR3 is given with its conserved first and last residue. A D gene is named only where the DNA matches it firmly. Only part of the rows carry a size: once, few, many, or a class if the clone is expanded.

j_gene,v_gene,d_gene,abundance,CDR3nt,CDR3aa
TRBJ2-3,TRBV6-1,.,.,TGTGCCAGCAGTGAAAGGGGGGGATCAGATACGCAGTATTTT,CASSERGGSDTQYF
TRBJ2-3,TRBV11-2,.,once,TGTGCCAGCAGCTACGAGGGGCCAGATACGCAGTATTTT,CASSYEGPDTQYF
TRBJ2-3,TRBV5-1,.,.,TGCGCCAGCGCAGCCCTAGCTGGCACAGATACGCAGTATTTT,CASAALAGTDTQYF
TRBJ1-5,TRBV6-5,.,few,TGTGCCAGCAGTTACGATTTTTATCAGCCCCAGCATTTT,CASSYDFYQPQHF
TRBJ2-2,TRBV7-6,.,.,TGTGCCAGCAGCTTAGGGTCCCCCGGGGAGCTGTTTTTT,CASSLGSPGELFF
TRBJ1-6,TRBV9,.,few,TGTGCCAGCAGCCCGTTGGGGAGTGCCTATAATTCACCCCTCCACTTT,CASSPLGSAYNSPLHF
TRBJ1-2,TRBV5-5,.,once,TGTGCCAGCAGCTCGGGACAACTCCTTAACTATGGCTACACCTTC,CASSSGQLLNYGYTF
TRBJ1-6,TRBV4-1,.,.,TGCGCCAGCAGCCAAGGTGGAGACCCTAATTCACCCCTCCACTTT,CASSQGGDPNSPLHF
TRBJ1-2,TRBV25-1,TRBD1,.,TGTGCCACCAGGGGGGGGGCGACAGGGAGTGGCTACACCTTC,CATRGGATGSGYTF
TRBJ1-1,TRBV6-1,.,.,TGTGCCAGCACCGAGGGATGGGGGCTGGGCACTGAAGCTTTCTTT,CASTEGWGLGTEAFF
TRBJ2-3,TRBV2,TRBD1,.,TGTGCCAGCAGATTGGACAGGGGGCTGGATACGCAGTATTTT,CASRLDRGLDTQYF
TRBJ1-6,TRBV19,.,.,TGTGCCAGTAGTAGACGGGACCAAGGTCTATCCCTCCACTTT,CASSRRDQGLSLHF
TRBJ1-2,TRBV6-5,.,.,TGTGCCAGCAGTTACTCGACTTCAGGGGATGGCTACACCTTC,CASSYSTSGDGYTF
TRBJ2-2,TRBV7-6,.,.,TGTGCCAGCAGCCCAGTGGGGGGGCGCGTAAGCGGGGAGCTGTTTTTT,CASSPVGGRVSGELFF
TRBJ1-2,TRBV6-1,.,few,TGTGCCAGCCAGTTAACCAACTATGGCTACACCTTC,CASQLTNYGYTF
TRBJ2-7,TRBV5-1,.,.,TGCGCCAGCAGCTCGAACCCCCAGGGTCGCGAGCAGTACTTC,CASSSNPQGREQYF
TRBJ1-4,TRBV28,.,.,TGTGCCAGCAGTGTTGGACTGAATAATGAAAAACTGTTTTTT,CASSVGLNNEKLFF
TRBJ2-3,TRBV10-3,TRBD2,many,TGTGCCATCAGTGAATCAGTCTCTAGCGGCCTAATGAGAGATACGCAGTATTTT,CAISESVSSGLMRDTQYF
TRBJ1-5,TRBV9,TRBD1,.,TGTGCCAGCAGCTGGGGACAGGGTATCAATCAGCCCCAGCATTTT,CASSWGQGINQPQHF
TRBJ1-6,TRBV6-5,.,.,TGTGCCAGCAGTGAAAGAAAAGGGGGATCACCCCTCCACTTT,CASSERKGGSPLHF
TRBJ2-2,TRBV2,.,.,TGTGCCAGCATGGTCGGGGCGAACACCGGGGAGCTGTTTTTT,CASMVGANTGELFF
TRBJ2-2,TRBV2,.,.,TGTGCCAGCAAAGTGACCGCCGTGGGGGCCGGGGAGCTGTTTTTT,CASKVTAVGAGELFF
TRBJ1-5,TRBV5-4,.,few,TGTGCCAGCAGTCCAGGGTGGGGTAGCAATCAGCCCCAGCATTTT,CASSPGWGSNQPQHF
TRBJ2-6,TRBV19,.,.,TGTGCCAGTAGTCCGGACGGACTCTCTGGGGCCAACGTCCTGACTTTC,CASSPDGLSGANVLTF
TRBJ2-7,TRBV5-1,.,.,TGCGCCAGCAGCTTGGGGGGACCCCTCGGCGAGCAGTACTTC,CASSLGGPLGEQYF